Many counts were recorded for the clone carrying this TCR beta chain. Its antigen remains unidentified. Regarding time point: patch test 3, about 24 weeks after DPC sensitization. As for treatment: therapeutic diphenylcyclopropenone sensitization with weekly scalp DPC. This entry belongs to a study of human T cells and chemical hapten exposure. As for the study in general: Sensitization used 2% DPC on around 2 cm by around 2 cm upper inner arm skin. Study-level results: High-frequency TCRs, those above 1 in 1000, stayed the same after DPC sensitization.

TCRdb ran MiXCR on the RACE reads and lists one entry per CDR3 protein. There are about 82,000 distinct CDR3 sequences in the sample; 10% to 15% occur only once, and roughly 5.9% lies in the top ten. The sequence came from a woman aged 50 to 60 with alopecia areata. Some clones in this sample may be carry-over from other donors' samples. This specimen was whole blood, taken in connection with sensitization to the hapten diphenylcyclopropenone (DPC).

The CDR3 here is CASGRDSWNSPLHF. The CDR3 DNA reads as TGTGCCAGCGGGAGGGACAGCTGGAATTCACCCCTCCACTTT. The rearrangement links TRBV6-5 to TRBJ1-6; 7 bases line up with TRBD1. CDR1 and CDR2 (germline): MNHEY, SVGAGI. Trimming took 8 bases from V and 7 from J; bases not matched to a gene: 8. There are 14 residues in the CDR3.